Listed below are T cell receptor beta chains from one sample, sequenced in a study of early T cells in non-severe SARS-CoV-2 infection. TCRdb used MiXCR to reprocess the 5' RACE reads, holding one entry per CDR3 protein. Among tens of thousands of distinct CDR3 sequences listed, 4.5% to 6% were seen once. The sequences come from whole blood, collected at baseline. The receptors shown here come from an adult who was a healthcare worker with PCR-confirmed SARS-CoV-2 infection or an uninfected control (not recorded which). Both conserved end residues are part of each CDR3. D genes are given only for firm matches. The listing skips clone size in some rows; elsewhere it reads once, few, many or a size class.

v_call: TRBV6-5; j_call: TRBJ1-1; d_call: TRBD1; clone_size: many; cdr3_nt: TGTGCCAGCAGTCCTGACAGGGGCGGCTACACTGAAGCTTTCTTT; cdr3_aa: CASSPDRGGYTEAFF
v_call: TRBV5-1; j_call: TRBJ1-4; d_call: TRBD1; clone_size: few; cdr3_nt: TGCGCCAGAGAAGAGGGGGCAAAAGAAAAACTGTTTTTT; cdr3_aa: CAREEGAKEKLFF
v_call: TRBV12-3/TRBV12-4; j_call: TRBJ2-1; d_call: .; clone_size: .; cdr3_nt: TGTGCCAGCAGTTCAAAGGGACCTTACAATGAGCAGTTCTTC; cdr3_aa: CASSSKGPYNEQFF
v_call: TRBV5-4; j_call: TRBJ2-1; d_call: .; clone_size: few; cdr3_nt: TGTGCCAGCAGAGGAGCAGATGAGCAGTTCTTC; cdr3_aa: CASRGADEQFF
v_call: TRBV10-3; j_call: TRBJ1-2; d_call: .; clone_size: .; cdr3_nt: TGTGCCATCAGGGGGGATAATTCCTGGGTCGGCTACACCTTC; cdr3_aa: CAIRGDNSWVGYTF
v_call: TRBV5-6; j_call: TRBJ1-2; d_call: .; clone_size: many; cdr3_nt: TGTGCCAGCAGCTTGGAGAACTATGGCTACACCTTC; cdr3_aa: CASSLENYGYTF
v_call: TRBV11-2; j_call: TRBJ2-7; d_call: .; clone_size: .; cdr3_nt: TGTGCCAGCAGCCTCGGGACGGCAAACTCCTACGAGCAGTACTTC; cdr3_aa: CASSLGTANSYEQYF
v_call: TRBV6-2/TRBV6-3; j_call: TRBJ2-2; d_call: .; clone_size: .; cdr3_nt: TGTGCCAGCAGCCCCCAAATCACCGGGGAGCTGTTTTTT; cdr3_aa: CASSPQITGELFF
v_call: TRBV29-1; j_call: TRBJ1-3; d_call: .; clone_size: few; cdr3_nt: TGCAGCGTTCCTCTCGACAGGCGGCCTCGAAACACCATATATTTT; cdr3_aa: CSVPLDRRPRNTIYF
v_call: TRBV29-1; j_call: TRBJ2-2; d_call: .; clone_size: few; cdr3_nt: TGCAGCGTTCGGACCGGACGTTCGGGAACCGGGGAGCTGTTTTTT; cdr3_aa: CSVRTGRSGTGELFF
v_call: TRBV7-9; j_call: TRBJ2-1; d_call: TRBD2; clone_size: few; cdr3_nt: TGTGCCAGCAGCTTATTGGCTAGCGGCAATGAGCAGTTCTTC; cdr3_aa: CASSLLASGNEQFF
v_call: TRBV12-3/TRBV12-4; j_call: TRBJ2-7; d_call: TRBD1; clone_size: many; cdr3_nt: TGTGCCAGCAGCCTTCGTCCGAGGACAGGTTCCTACGAGCAGTACTTC; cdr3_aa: CASSLRPRTGSYEQYF
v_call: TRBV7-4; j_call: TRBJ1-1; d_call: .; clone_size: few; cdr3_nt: TGTGCCAGCAGCCTACGGCGGAACACTGAAGCTTTCTTT; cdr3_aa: CASSLRRNTEAFF
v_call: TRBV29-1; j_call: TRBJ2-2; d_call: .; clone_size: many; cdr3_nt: TGCAGCGTTGTAGTGCAGGCGAACACCGGGGAGCTGTTTTTT; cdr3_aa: CSVVVQANTGELFF
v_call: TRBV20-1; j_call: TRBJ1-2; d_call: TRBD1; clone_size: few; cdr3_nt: TGCAGTGCTAGAGGATATCGGGGGACAGGGGACTATGGCTACACCTTC; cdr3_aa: CSARGYRGTGDYGYTF
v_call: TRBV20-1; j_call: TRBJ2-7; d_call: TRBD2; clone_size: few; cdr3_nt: TGCAGTGCTAGAGGGTCTAGCGGGAGGGCCCCCAGGTCGGGAGAGCAGTACTTC; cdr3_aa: CSARGSSGRAPRSGEQYF
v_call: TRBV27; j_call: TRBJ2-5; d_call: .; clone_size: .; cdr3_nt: TGTGCCAGCAGTTCACGGACACGGGCGACCCAGTACTTC; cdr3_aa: CASSSRTRATQYF
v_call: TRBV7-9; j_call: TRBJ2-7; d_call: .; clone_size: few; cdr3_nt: TGTGCCAGCAGCTTAGCAGCCGTTTCCTACGAGCAGTACTTC; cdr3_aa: CASSLAAVSYEQYF
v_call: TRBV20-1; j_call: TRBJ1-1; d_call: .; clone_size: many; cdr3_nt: TGCAGTGCTAGAGCCCCGGGGACTGCGAACACTGAAGCTTTCTTT; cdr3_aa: CSARAPGTANTEAFF
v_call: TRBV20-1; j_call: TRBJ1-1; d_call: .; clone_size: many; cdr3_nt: TGCAGTGCTAGAGGCTTCCAGGGTGTAACGACTGAAGCTTTCTTT; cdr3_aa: CSARGFQGVTTEAFF
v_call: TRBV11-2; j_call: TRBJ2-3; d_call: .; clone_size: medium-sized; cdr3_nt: TGTGCCAGCAGCTTAGTCGGGACACTATCAGATACGCAGTATTTT; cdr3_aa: CASSLVGTLSDTQYF
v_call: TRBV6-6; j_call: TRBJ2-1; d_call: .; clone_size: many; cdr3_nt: TGTGCCAGCAGTACGGGCCTCCTCCTGGGTGGTGAGCAGTTCTTC; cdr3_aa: CASSTGLLLGGEQFF
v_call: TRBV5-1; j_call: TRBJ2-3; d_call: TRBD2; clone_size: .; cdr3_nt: TGCGCCAGCACCGCCGCGGGAGGCCATAGCACAGATACGCAGTATTTT; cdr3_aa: CASTAAGGHSTDTQYF
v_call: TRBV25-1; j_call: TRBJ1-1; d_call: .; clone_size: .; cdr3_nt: TGTGCCAGCGCAACTTGGGGGACGGTGAACACTGAAGCCTTCTTT; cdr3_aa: CASATWGTVNTEAFF
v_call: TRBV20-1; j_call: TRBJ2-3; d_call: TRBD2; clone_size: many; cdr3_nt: TGCAGTGCTAGAGATTGGGGCGGGAGGAGCTCTTATACGCAGTATTTT; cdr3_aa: CSARDWGGRSSYTQYF
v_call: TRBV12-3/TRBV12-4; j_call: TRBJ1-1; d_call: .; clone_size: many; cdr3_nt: TGTGCCAGCAGTTTAACTTTTTCGAACACTGAAGCTTTCTTT; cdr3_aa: CASSLTFSNTEAFF
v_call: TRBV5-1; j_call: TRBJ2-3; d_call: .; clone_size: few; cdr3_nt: TGCGCCAGCAGCCTACCCGACCCGGGACGGTACCTCGACACAGATACGCAGTATTTT; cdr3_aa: CASSLPDPGRYLDTDTQYF
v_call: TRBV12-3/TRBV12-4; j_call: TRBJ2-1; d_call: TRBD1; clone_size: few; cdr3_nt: TGTGCCAGCAGTAGAGACAGGGGGATGGTCAATGAGCAGTTCTTC; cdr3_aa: CASSRDRGMVNEQFF
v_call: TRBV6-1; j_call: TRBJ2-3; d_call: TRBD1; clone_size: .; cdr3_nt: TGTGCCAGCAGTGTTACAGGGGGCGCAACAGATACGCAGTATTTT; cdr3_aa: CASSVTGGATDTQYF
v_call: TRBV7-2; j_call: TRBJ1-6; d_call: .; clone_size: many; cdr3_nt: TGTGCCAGCAGCCCCACCCGCCGGACGAATTCACCCCTCCACTTT; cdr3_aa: CASSPTRRTNSPLHF
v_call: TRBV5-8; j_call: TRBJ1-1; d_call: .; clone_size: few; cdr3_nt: TGTGCCAGCAGCTTGTGGGGGCTCCGGAACACTGAAGCTTTCTTT; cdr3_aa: CASSLWGLRNTEAFF
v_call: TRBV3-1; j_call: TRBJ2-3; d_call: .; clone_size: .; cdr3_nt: TGTGCCAGCAGCCCCTTGAGGGTCACAGATACGCAGTATTTT; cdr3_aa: CASSPLRVTDTQYF
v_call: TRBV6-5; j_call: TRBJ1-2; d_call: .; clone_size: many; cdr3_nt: TGTGCCAGCAGTAAGGGGCCCAGCGGCTACACCTTC; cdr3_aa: CASSKGPSGYTF
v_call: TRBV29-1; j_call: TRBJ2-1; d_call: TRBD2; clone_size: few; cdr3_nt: TGCAGCGTTGAAAGGACTAGCGGGAACAATGAGCAGTTCTTC; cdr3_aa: CSVERTSGNNEQFF
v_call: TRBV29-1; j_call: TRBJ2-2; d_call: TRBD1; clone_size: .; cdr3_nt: TGCAGCGTTCAAGAGACAGGGTTCACCGGGGAGCTGTTTTTT; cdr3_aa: CSVQETGFTGELFF
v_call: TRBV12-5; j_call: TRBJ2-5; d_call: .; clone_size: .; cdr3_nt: TGTGCTAGTGGTTTGGGGCGGCAGGTGAAGGAGACCCAGTACTTC; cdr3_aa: CASGLGRQVKETQYF
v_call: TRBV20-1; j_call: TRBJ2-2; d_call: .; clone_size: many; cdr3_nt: TGCAGTGCTAGAGGTGGGGTAAACGCGAACACCGGGGAGCTGTTTTTT; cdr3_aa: CSARGGVNANTGELFF
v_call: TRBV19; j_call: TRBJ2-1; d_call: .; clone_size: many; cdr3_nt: TGTGCCAGTAGTATGAGCGATGGGTGGTTCCAGTTCTTC; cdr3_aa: CASSMSDGWFQFF
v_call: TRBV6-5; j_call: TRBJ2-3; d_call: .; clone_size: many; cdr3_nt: TGTGCCAGCAGTTACTCTCTTTCGTTGACAGATACGCAGTATTTT; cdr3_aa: CASSYSLSLTDTQYF
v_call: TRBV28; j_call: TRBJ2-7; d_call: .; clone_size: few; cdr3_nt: TGTGCCAGCACGGATAGGGACCTAGGCAACGAGCAGTACTTC; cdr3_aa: CASTDRDLGNEQYF
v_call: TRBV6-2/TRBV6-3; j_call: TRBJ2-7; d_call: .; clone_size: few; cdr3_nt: TGTGCCAGCAGTTCCTCAGGGCAGAGCTACTACGAGCAGTACTTC; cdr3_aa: CASSSSGQSYYEQYF
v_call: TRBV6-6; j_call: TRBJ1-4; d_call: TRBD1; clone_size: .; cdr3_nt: TGTGCCAGCACACCCATGACAGGGAGTGATGAAAAACTGTTTTTT; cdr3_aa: CASTPMTGSDEKLFF
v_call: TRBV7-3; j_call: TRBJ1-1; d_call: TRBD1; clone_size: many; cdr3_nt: TGTGCCAGCAGCTCTACAGGGGGGGAGACTGAAGCTTTCTTT; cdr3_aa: CASSSTGGETEAFF
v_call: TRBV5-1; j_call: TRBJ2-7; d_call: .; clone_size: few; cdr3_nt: TGCGCCAGCAGCTCAGAAGAGACCTCCTACGAGCAGTACTTC; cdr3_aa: CASSSEETSYEQYF
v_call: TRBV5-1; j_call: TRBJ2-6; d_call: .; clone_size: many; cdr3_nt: TGCGCCAGCAGCTTGGGCACAGGGTCCCCTCGAGCCAACGTCCTGACTTTC; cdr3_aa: CASSLGTGSPRANVLTF
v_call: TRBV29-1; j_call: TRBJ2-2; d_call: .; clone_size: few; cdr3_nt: TGCAGCGTTGAAAGAGGGGCCACCGGGGAGCTGTTTTTT; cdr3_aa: CSVERGATGELFF
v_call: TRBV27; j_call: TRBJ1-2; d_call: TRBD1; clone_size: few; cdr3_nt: TGTGCCAGCAGTCCTCTACAGGGGGTCCGTGGCTACACCTTC; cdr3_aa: CASSPLQGVRGYTF
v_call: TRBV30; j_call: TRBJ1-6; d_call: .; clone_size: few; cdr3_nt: TGTGCCTGGACCCAACCTCGGACGGTAGCACCCCTCCACTTT; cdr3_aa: CAWTQPRTVAPLHF
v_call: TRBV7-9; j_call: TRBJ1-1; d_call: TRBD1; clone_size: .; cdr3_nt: TGTGCCAGCAGCTCATCGTATCGGGACAGGGCAACTGAAGCTTTCTTT; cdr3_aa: CASSSSYRDRATEAFF
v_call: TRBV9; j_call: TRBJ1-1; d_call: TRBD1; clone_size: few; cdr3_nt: TGTGCCAGCAGCCCCCGACAGGGTATGAACACTGAAGCTTTCTTT; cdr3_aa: CASSPRQGMNTEAFF
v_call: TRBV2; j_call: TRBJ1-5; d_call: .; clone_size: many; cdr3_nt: TGTGCCAGCAGCGACACGGAATCATCTCATCGGCCCCAGCATTTT; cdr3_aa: CASSDTESSHRPQHF
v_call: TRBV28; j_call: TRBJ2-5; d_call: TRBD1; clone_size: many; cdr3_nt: TGTGCCAGCAGCATTAGACAGGGGCCGACCGGGGGGACCCAGTACTTC; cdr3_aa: CASSIRQGPTGGTQYF
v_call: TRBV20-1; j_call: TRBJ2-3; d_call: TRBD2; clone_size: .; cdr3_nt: TGCAGTGCTAGGACTAGCGGGAGCTTCCTCAGGGGGACAGATACGCAGTATTTT; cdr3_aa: CSARTSGSFLRGTDTQYF
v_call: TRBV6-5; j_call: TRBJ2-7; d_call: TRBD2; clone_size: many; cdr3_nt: TGTGCCAGCAGTTACGGTCTAGCGGGAAGCATCGAGCAGTACTTC; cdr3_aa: CASSYGLAGSIEQYF
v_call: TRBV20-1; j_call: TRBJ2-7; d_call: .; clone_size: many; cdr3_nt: TGCAGTGCTAGAAAACCGGCCTTGCGGGAGCAGTACTTC; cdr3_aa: CSARKPALREQYF
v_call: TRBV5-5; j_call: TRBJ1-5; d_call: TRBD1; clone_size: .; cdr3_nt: TGTGCCAGCAGCTTTGGACAGGGAGGAACCCAGCATTTT; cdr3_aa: CASSFGQGGTQHF
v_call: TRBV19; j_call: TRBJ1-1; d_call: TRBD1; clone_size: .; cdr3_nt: TGTGCCAGTACCCAGGGACAGGGGTACACTGAAGCTTTCTTT; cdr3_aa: CASTQGQGYTEAFF
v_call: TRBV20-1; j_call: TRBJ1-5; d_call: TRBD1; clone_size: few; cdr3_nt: TGCAGCCCCAGGACAGGTCGGAGGTTTTGGCAGCCCCAGCATTTT; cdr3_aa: CSPRTGRRFWQPQHF